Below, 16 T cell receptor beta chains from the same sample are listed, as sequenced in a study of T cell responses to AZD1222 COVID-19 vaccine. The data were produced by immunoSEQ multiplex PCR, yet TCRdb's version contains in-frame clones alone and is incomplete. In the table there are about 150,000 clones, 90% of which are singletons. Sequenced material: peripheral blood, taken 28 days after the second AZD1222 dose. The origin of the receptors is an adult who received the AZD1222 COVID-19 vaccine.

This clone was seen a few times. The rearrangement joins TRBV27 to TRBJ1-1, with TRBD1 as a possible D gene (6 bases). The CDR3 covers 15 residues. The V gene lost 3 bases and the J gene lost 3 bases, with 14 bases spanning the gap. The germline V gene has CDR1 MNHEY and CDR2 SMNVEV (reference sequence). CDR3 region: CASSLFGGWDTEAFF. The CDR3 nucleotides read TGTGCCAGCAGTTTGTTTGGGGGCTGGGACACTGAAGCTTTCTTT.

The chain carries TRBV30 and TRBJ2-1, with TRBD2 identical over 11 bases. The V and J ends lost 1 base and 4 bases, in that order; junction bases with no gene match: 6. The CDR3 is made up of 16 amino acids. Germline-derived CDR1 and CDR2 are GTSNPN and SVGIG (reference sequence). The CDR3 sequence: CAWSGKGLAVYNEQFF. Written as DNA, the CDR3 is TGTGCCTGGAGTGGGAAGGGACTAGCGGTTTACAATGAGCAGTTCTTC. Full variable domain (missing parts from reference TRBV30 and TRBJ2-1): SQTIHQWPATLVQPVGSPLSLECTVEGTSNPNLYWYRQAAGRGLQLLFYSVGIGQISSEVPQNLSASRPQDRQFILSSKKLLLSDSGFYLCAWSGKGLAVYNEQFFGPGTRLTVL.

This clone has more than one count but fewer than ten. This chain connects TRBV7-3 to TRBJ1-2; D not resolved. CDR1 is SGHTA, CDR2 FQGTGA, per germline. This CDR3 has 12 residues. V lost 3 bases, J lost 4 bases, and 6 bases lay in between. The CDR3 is CASSFLFYGYTF. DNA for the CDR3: TGTGCCAGCAGCTTCTTGTTCTATGGCTACACCTTC. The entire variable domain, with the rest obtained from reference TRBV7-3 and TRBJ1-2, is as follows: GAGVSQTPSNKVTEKGKYVELRCDPISGHTALYWYRQSLGQGPEFLIYFQGTGAADDSGLPNDRFFAVRPEGSVSTLKIQRTERGDSAVYLCASSFLFYGYTFGSGTRLTVV.

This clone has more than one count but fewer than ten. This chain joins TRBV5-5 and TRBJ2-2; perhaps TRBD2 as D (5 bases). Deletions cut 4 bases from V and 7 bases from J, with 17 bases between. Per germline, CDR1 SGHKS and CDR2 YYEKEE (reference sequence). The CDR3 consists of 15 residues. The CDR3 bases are TGTGCCAGCAGCCCCGGAGTAGCGACGGGCGGGGAGCTGTTTTTT. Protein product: CASSPGVATGGELFF. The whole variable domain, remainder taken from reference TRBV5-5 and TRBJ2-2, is DAGVTQSPTHLIKTRGQQVTLRCSPISGHKSVSWYQQVLGQGPQFIFQYYEKEERGRGNFPDRFSARQFPNYSSELNVNALLLGDSALYLCASSPGVATGGELFFGEGSRLTVL.

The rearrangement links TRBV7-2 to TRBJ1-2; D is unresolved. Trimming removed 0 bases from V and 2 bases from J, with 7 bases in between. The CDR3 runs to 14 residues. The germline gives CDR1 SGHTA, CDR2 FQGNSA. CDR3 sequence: CASSLAQGNYGYTF. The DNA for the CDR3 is TGTGCCAGCAGCTTAGCGCAAGGGAACTATGGCTACACCTTC.

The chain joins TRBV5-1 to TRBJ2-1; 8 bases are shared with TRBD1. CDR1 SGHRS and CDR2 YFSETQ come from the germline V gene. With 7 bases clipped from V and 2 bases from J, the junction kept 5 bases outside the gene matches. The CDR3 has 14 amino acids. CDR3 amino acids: CASLQGETYNEQFF. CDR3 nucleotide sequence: TGCGCCAGCTTACAGGGGGAAACCTACAATGAGCAGTTCTTC.

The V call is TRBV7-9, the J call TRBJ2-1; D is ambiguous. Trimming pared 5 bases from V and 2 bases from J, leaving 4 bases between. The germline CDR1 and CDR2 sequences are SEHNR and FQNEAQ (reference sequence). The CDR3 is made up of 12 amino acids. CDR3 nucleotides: TGTGCCAGCAGCATTGCCTACAATGAGCAGTTCTTC. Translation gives CASSIAYNEQFF.

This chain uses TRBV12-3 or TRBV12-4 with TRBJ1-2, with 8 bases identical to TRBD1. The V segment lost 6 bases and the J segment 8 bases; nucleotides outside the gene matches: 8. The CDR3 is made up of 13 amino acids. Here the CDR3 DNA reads TGTGCCAGCAGCCTGGACAGGGTAGACGGCTACACCTTC. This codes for CASSLDRVDGYTF.

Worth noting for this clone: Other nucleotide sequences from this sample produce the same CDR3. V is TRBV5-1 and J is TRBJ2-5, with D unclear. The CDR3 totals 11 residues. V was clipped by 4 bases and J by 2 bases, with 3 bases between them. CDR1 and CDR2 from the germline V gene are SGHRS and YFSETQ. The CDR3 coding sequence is TGCGCCAGCAGCCTACAAGAGACCCAGTACTTC. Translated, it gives CASSLQETQYF.

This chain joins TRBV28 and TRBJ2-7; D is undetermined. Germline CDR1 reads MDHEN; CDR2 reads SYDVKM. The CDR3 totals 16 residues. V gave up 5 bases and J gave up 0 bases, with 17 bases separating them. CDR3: CASSGVSLFYSYEQYF. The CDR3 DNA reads TGTGCCAGCAGTGGGGTCTCATTGTTCTACTCCTACGAGCAGTACTTC.

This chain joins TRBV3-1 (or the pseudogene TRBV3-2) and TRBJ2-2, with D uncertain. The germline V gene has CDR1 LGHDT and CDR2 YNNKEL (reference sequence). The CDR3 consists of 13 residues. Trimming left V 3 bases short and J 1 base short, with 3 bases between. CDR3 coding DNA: TGTGCCAGCAGCCACGGGAACACCGGGGAGCTGTTTTTT. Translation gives CASSHGNTGELFF.

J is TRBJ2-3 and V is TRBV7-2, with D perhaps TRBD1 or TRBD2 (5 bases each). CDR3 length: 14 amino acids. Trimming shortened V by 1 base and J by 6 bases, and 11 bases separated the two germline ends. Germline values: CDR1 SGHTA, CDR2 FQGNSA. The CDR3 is CASSLGGTADTQYF. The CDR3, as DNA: TGTGCCAGCAGCTTAGGAGGGACCGCGGATACGCAGTATTTT.

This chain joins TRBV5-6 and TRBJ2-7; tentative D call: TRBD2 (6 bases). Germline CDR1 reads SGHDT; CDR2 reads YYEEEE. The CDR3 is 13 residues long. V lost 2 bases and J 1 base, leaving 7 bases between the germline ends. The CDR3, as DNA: TGTGCCAGCAGCTTTGGAGGGTCCTACGAGCAGTACTTC. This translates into CASSFGGSYEQYF.

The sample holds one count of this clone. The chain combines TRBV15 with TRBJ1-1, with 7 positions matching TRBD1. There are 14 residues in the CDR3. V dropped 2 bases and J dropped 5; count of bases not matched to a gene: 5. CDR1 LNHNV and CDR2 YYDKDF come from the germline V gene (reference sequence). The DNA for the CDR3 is TGTGCCACCAGCAGAAACAGGGGTTGGACTGAAGCTTTCTTT. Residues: CATSRNRGWTEAFF.

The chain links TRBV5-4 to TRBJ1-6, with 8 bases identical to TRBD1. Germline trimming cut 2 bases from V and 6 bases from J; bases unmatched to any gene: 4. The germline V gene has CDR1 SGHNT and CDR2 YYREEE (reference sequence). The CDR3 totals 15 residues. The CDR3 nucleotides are TGTGCCAGCAGCTTCGGACAGGGTGCTAATTCACCCCTCCACTTT. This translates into CASSFGQGANSPLHF.

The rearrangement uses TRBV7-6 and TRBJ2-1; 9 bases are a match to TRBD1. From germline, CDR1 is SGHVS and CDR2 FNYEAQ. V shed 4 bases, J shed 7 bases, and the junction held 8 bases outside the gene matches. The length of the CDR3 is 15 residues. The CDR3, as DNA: TGTGCCAGCAGCTATGCCGGGACAGGGCAGAATGAGCAGTTCTTC. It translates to CASSYAGTGQNEQFF.